Following are 14 T cell receptor beta chains from one sample sequenced in a study of vaccination effects on CD4 cells after COVID-19. Generated by immunoSEQ multiplex PCR, the TCRdb table keeps only in-frame clones and is missing some. The profile covers about 54,000 clones, with 80% to 85% appearing a single time and 2.4% taken by the ten largest. These receptors' targets are unknown. ViraFEST assay sequencing came after antigen-specific CD4+ T cells were expanded with viral peptide pools. Following 10 days of culture, CD4+ T cells were isolated. Sequenced here: CD4+ T cells from PBMCs cultured with HCoV-229E spike peptides, sampled before COVID-19 vaccination. Receptor source: a human donor who received a COVID-19 vaccine.

The chain recombines TRBV3-1 (or the pseudogene TRBV3-2) with TRBJ2-1; 7 positions agree with TRBD2. This CDR3 is 14 amino acids long. V lost 2 bases to trimming and J lost 9 bases; unmatched junction nucleotides: 7. CDR1 and CDR2 (germline): LGHDT, YNNKEL (reference sequence). CDR3 DNA sequence: TGTGCCAGCAGCCAAAGAGTCAGCGGGGCTGAGCAGTTCTTC. Protein sequence: CASSQRVSGAEQFF.

The rearrangement links TRBV5-4 to TRBJ2-3; D may be TRBD2 (7 bases). V was cut by 4 bases and J by 6 bases, with 21 bases left in between. The CDR3 is made up of 16 amino acids. Germline CDR1 and CDR2: SGHNT and YYREEE (reference sequence). The CDR3 nucleotides are TGTGCCAGCAGCCGTGGGGAGGGGGGGGCCTTGGATACGCAGTATTTT. Its protein product is CASSRGEGGALDTQYF.

V is TRBV27 and J is TRBJ1-3; tentative D call: TRBD1 (6 bases). There are 17 residues in the CDR3. Trimming removed 5 bases at V and 0 bases at J, with 17 bases between. Germline V CDR1 and CDR2: MNHEY, SMNVEV (reference sequence). The CDR3 DNA follows: TGTGCCAGCAGTACCTCAATCGGGACACTCTCTGGAAACACCATATATTTT. Translation: CASSTSIGTLSGNTIYF.

The chain has TRBV20-1 and TRBJ2-2; maybe TRBD1 (6 bases). Per the germline V gene, CDR1 is DFQATT and CDR2 is SNEGSKA (reference sequence). There are 11 residues in the CDR3. V shed 6 bases and J shed 8 bases, with 10 bases lying between them. CDR3 amino acids: CSADSTGELFF. As DNA, the CDR3 is TGCAGTGCGGACAGCACGGGGGAGCTGTTTTTT.

This clone appeared a single time. The chain has TRBV3-1 (or the pseudogene TRBV3-2) and TRBJ1-3; no definite D call. CDR1 LGHDT and CDR2 YNNKEL come from the germline V gene (reference sequence). V dropped 5 bases and J dropped 1 base, with 9 bases sitting between them. This CDR3 is built from 14 residues. The CDR3 reads CASSTRGSGNTIYF. The CDR3 nucleotides read TGTGCCAGCAGCACGAGAGGTTCTGGAAACACCATATATTTT.

The J gene is TRBJ2-1, the V gene TRBV7-2; D unresolved. The CDR3 has 14 amino acids. Germline values: CDR1 SGHTA, CDR2 FQGNSA. Trimming pared 4 bases from V and 7 bases from J, leaving 14 bases between. The CDR3 loop is CASSSGSLGNEQFF. The CDR3 nucleotides read TGTGCCAGCAGCTCCGGCTCTCTTGGGAATGAGCAGTTCTTC.

This clone showed up just once. Other DNA sequences from this sample encode an identical CDR3 as well. The rearrangement uses TRBV30 and TRBJ2-5, with D hard to call. Trimming removed 0 bases from V and 4 bases from J, with 3 bases in between. CDR1 and CDR2 (germline): GTSNPN, SVGIG (reference sequence). The CDR3 length is 11 residues. Here the CDR3 reads CAWSVGETQYF. The CDR3 DNA is TGTGCCTGGAGTGTAGGAGAGACCCAGTACTTC.

J is TRBJ2-6 and V is TRBV6-5; D is unclear. This CDR3 spans 15 amino acids. V was cut by 4 bases and J by 0 bases, with 7 bases left in between. Germline lookup yields CDR1 MNHEY and CDR2 SVGAGI. In DNA form, the CDR3 reads TGTGCCAGCAGTTTGGGGAACTCTGGGGCCAACGTCCTGACTTTC. It is translated as CASSLGNSGANVLTF.

The chain employs TRBV10-3 and TRBJ1-1, with TRBD1 matching 7 bases. J was trimmed by 5 bases and V by 8 bases; bases with no gene match: 11. Looked up from germline, CDR1 is ENHRY and CDR2 is SYGVKD. This CDR3 is 14 amino acids long. This CDR3 is CAIHPQGTRTEAFF. CDR3 bases: TGTGCCATCCACCCACAGGGGACTAGGACTGAAGCTTTCTTT.

The chain has TRBV5-1 and TRBJ2-2; the match to TRBD2 covers 9 bases. Germline V gene data show CDR1 as SGHRS and CDR2 as YFSETQ. The CDR3 covers 16 residues. With 0 bases clipped from V and 0 bases from J, the junction kept 0 bases outside the gene matches. The CDR3 is CASSLVAGANTGELFF. Here the CDR3 DNA reads TGCGCCAGCAGCTTGGTAGCGGGGGCGAACACCGGGGAGCTGTTTTTT.

In nucleotides, the CDR3 is TGTGCTAGTGGTTTACGAGTGAACACTGAAGCTTTCTTT. Residues: CASGLRVNTEAFF. V and J are TRBV12-5 and TRBJ1-1; D is undetermined. This CDR3 has 13 residues. CDR1 is LGHNT, CDR2 FRNRAP, per germline. V was trimmed by 3 bases and J by 0 bases, leaving 5 bases between them. Full variable domain (remainder filled in from reference TRBV12-5 and TRBJ1-1): DARVTQTPRHKVTEMGQEVTMRCQPILGHNTVFWYRQTMMQGLELLAYFRNRAPLDDSGMPKDRFSAEMPDATLATLKIQPSEPRDSAVYFCASGLRVNTEAFFGQGTRLTVV.

This sequence joins TRBV18 and TRBJ1-2, with D uncertain. V gave up 3 bases and J gave up 2 bases, with 7 bases separating them. This CDR3 is built from 13 residues. Germline V gene lookup returns CDR1 KGHSH and CDR2 LQKENI. Written as DNA, the CDR3 is TGTGCCAGCTCACCGGAAGGGAACTATGGCTACACCTTC. It specifies CASSPEGNYGYTF. Together with reference TRBV18 and TRBJ1-2, the CDR3 gives the full variable domain: NAGVMQNPRHLVRRRGQEARLRCSPMKGHSHVYWYRQLPEEGLKFMVYLQKENIIDESGMPKERFSAEFPKEGPSILRIQQVVRGDSAAYFCASSPEGNYGYTFGSGTRLTVV.

The chain joins TRBV25-1 to TRBJ2-5; D might be TRBD1 (6 bases). The CDR3 is made up of 15 amino acids. The germline V gene has CDR1 MGHDK and CDR2 SYGVNS. V was trimmed by 5 bases and J by 4 bases, leaving 17 bases between them. In DNA, the CDR3 is TGTGCCAGCAGTAGCGGACAGACCTACTTAGAGACCCAGTACTTC. Translation: CASSSGQTYLETQYF.

The chain employs TRBV12-3 or TRBV12-4 and TRBJ2-3; D may correspond to TRBD1 or TRBD2 (5 bases each). CDR3 length: 12 residues. The germline V and J ends were trimmed by 10 bases and 4 bases, with 12 bases remaining between them. CDR3 region: CATGTLADTQYF. DNA of the CDR3: TGTGCCACCGGGACCCTCGCAGATACGCAGTATTTT.